Below, 24 T cell receptor beta chains from the same sample are listed, as sequenced in a study of post-analysis software for immune sequencing data. Antigens of these TCRs are unknown. The study, taken as a whole, reports: There were five TRBV segments more frequent in patients than controls, and TRBV5-6, TRBV5-1 and TRBV20-1 were among them.

Unique-molecular-identifier-tagged TCR beta cDNA libraries were used. Each CDR3 protein gets one entry after TCRdb re-called the PCR reads with MiXCR. This table has roughly 600,000 distinct CDR3 sequences, 44% appearing once. Sequenced sample: blood. These receptors originate from a girl aged 5-17 years with multiple sclerosis.

This clonotype was counted a few times. V and J are TRBV20-1 and TRBJ2-7; D tentatively fits TRBD1 or TRBD2 (5 bases each). Germline values: CDR1 DFQATT, CDR2 SNEGSKA (reference sequence). V lost 0 bases to trimming and J lost 1 base, with 10 bases between them. The CDR3 loop spans 14 amino acids. CDR3 in DNA: TGCAGTGCTAGAGATACTGGGGGATCCTACGAGCAGTACTTC. It encodes CSARDTGGSYEQYF.

This clonotype appeared a few times. The rearrangement joins TRBV12-3 or TRBV12-4 to TRBJ2-5; D is perhaps TRBD2 (7 bases). This CDR3 contains 15 residues. The V end was cut by 4 bases, the J end by 5 bases, with 17 bases between. The CDR3 loop is CASSSLYGGQETQYF. The DNA of the CDR3 is TGTGCCAGCAGTTCGCTCTACGGGGGGCAGGAGACCCAGTACTTC.

The rearrangement links TRBV5-1 to TRBJ2-1; 7 nucleotides match TRBD2. The germline V gene encodes CDR1 SGHRS and CDR2 YFSETQ. Trimming took 4 bases from V and 4 from J; bases not matched to a gene: 11. The CDR3 sequence is 16 residues long. The CDR3 loop reads CASSPESGAIYNEQFF. CDR3 DNA sequence: TGCGCCAGCAGCCCAGAGAGCGGGGCAATTTACAATGAGCAGTTCTTC.

The rearrangement links TRBV7-9 to TRBJ2-1; 11 bases agree with TRBD2. CDR3 length: 15 amino acids. Germline values: CDR1 SEHNR, CDR2 FQNEAQ (reference sequence). The V gene end was trimmed by 2 bases and the J gene end by 5 bases; junction bases not matched to a gene: 2. The CDR3: CASSLPTSGDNEQFF. The CDR3 region has the DNA TGTGCCAGCAGCTTACCGACTAGCGGGGACAATGAGCAGTTCTTC.

V usage is TRBV5-1 and J usage is TRBJ2-7, with 10 bases that match TRBD1. The germline V gene has CDR1 SGHRS and CDR2 YFSETQ. This CDR3 is built from 15 residues. Unmatched junction bases numbered 8, after V lost 4 bases and J lost 4 bases. The chain's CDR3 is CASSPETGGGYEQYF. The CDR3 coding sequence is TGCGCCAGCAGCCCTGAGACAGGGGGCGGGTACGAGCAGTACTTC.

This clonotype was detected a few times. The rearrangement links TRBV10-1 to TRBJ2-1; D remains unclear. Trimming removed 2 bases from V and 8 bases from J, with 10 bases in between. Germline CDR1 is WNHNN and CDR2 is SYGVQD (reference sequence). The CDR3 sequence is 13 residues long. As DNA, the CDR3 is TGCGCCAGCAGTGAGGGTCTGGCGGATGAGCAGTTCTTC. It encodes CASSEGLADEQFF.

The CDR3 DNA sequence: TGTGCCAGCAGCCCCCCTCCCGGGACTAGCGGCAGCACAGATACGCAGTATTTT. Translating gives CASSPPPGTSGSTDTQYF. The gene calls are TRBV7-9 and TRBJ2-3; 11 nucleotides line up with TRBD2. The junction had 10 bases not matched to a gene; V was cut back by 5 bases and J by 0 bases. Germline lookup yields CDR1 SEHNR and CDR2 FQNEAQ (reference sequence). The CDR3 totals 18 residues.

The J gene is TRBJ1-1, the V gene TRBV7-9; D possibly corresponds to TRBD1 (5 bases). The CDR3 has 15 amino acids. The ends were cut back, 5 bases at V and 0 bases at J, with 13 bases in the middle. CDR1 and CDR2 from the germline V gene are SEHNR and FQNEAQ (reference sequence). CDR3 sequence (DNA): TGTGCCAGCAGCGTGTCCGGGACGGTGAACACTGAAGCTTTCTTT. This codes for CASSVSGTVNTEAFF.

The chain couples TRBV6-5 to TRBJ2-7; D ambiguous. Trimming took off 8 bases at V and 6 bases at J, with 11 bases between the two ends. The germline CDR1 and CDR2 sequences are MNHEY and SVGAGI. The CDR3 length is 11 residues. The DNA of the CDR3 is TGTGCCAGCGGCTCACTACTCGAGCAGTACTTC. This translates into CASGSLLEQYF.

This clonotype appeared a few times. CDR3 loop: CASSHQGGLEFGYTF. CDR3 sequence (DNA): TGCGCCAGCAGTCATCAGGGGGGTTTGGAATTTGGCTACACCTTC. The chain combines TRBV5-1 with TRBJ1-2; TRBD1 matches 7 bases. The CDR3 length is 15 residues. The trim removed 5 bases at V and 7 bases at J, leaving 14 bases unmatched. Looked up from germline, CDR1 is SGHRS and CDR2 is YFSETQ. The full variable domain, completed using reference TRBV5-1 and TRBJ1-2, is KAGVTQTPRYLIKTRGQQVTLSCSPISGHRSVSWYQQTPGQGLQFLFEYFSETQRNKGNFPGRFSGRQFSNSRSEMNVSTLELGDSALYLCASSHQGGLEFGYTFGSGTRLTVV.

The chain couples TRBV7-9 to TRBJ2-5; maybe TRBD1 (5 bases). The V end lost 8 bases, the J end lost 2 bases, and 21 bases lay between the germline ends. This CDR3 comprises 16 residues. CDR1 SEHNR and CDR2 FQNEAQ come from the germline V gene (reference sequence). The CDR3 reads CASSLRGHRDQETQYF. For the CDR3, the DNA is TGTGCCAGCTCCCTCAGAGGACATAGGGATCAAGAGACCCAGTACTTC.

As to this clonotype: Mismatch with germline at one junction end may stem from a read error. This chain links TRBV6-5 with TRBJ1-1; no firm D call. CDR1 is MNHEY, CDR2 SVGAGI, per germline. This CDR3 region has 13 residues. The CDR3 sequence: CASSRAVYTETFF. The CDR3 region has the DNA TGTGCCAGCAGTCGGGCAGTTTACACTGAAACTTTCTTT.

J is TRBJ2-3 and V is TRBV12-3 or TRBV12-4, with 7 bases matching TRBD2. V was clipped by 5 bases and J by 0 bases; unmatched bases: 8. The CDR3 spans 16 residues. In DNA, the CDR3 is TGTGCCAGCAGTAGAGCGGGGATTGATAGCACAGATACGCAGTATTTT. This translates into CASSRAGIDSTDTQYF.

The chain joins TRBV20-1 to TRBJ1-1, with a weak D call TRBD1 (6 bases). Between the trimmed V and J ends, which lost 5 bases and 4 bases, there was a span of 14 bases. The CDR3 runs to 13 residues. Germline-derived CDR1 and CDR2 are DFQATT and SNEGSKA (reference sequence). The CDR3 bases are TGCAGTGCTTCATGGGGGCAGGGCACTGAAGCTTTCTTT. It is translated as CSASWGQGTEAFF.

Here the CDR3 reads CASCYWEGGNEQFF. The CDR3 DNA sequence: TGTGCCAGCTGCTATTGGGAGGGGGGGAATGAGCAGTTCTTC. The gene calls are TRBV7-9 and TRBJ2-1; D is perhaps TRBD2 (7 bases). Germline CDR1 is SEHNR and CDR2 is FQNEAQ (reference sequence). The CDR3 covers 14 residues. V shed 8 bases and J shed 7 bases, with 18 bases lying between them.

Comments on this clonotype: The germline gene is not matched at one end of the junction; a read error may be the cause. The V call is TRBV11-3, the J call TRBJ2-7; 10 positions match TRBD2. This CDR3 is built from 15 residues. The germline CDR1 and CDR2 sequences are SGHNT and YENEEA. In DNA form, the CDR3 reads TGTGCCAGCACCCTAGATAGCGGGAGGTCCTGCGAGCAGTACTTC. Amino acid sequence: CASTLDSGRSCEQYF.

This rearrangement joins TRBV29-1 to TRBJ2-5; D is uncertain. From germline, CDR1 is SQVTM and CDR2 ANQGSEA. Trimming removed 5 bases from V and 1 base from J, with 11 bases in between. The CDR3 runs 13 residues. CDR3: CSVSLQLQETQYF. CDR3 nucleotide sequence: TGCAGCGTTAGTTTACAGCTCCAAGAGACCCAGTACTTC.

As to this clonotype: With a much larger clone just one base away, this may be a read error. The V call is TRBV2, the J call TRBJ2-7, with D perhaps matching TRBD1 or TRBD2 (5 bases each). The germline V gene has CDR1 SNHLY and CDR2 FYNNEI. The V end lost 6 bases, the J end lost 4 bases, and 16 bases lay between the germline ends. CDR3 length: 14 residues. The chain's CDR3 is CASRSSGSAYEQYF. CDR3 sequence (DNA): TGTGCCAGCAGGAGTTCAGGGAGCGCATACGAGCAGTACTTC.

In this sample, this clonotype turned up once. This chain uses TRBV4-1 with TRBJ1-1; TRBD1 is a possible D gene (5 bases). The CDR3 is 14 residues long. Trimming stripped 4 bases from V and 1 base from J, with 10 bases between. CDR1 and CDR2 from the germline V gene are MGHRA and YSYEKL. The CDR3 DNA sequence: TGCGCCAGCAGCCCTCTAGACAGGAACACTGAAGCTTTCTTT. Amino acid sequence: CASSPLDRNTEAFF.

This clonotype has just a few counts. The V gene is TRBV12-3 or TRBV12-4, the J gene TRBJ2-1; D call uncertain. CDR3 length: 11 residues. V was clipped by 6 bases and J by 9 bases, with 9 bases between them. The CDR3 loop is CASSFLREQFF. In DNA form, the CDR3 reads TGTGCCAGCAGCTTCCTGCGTGAGCAGTTCTTC.

With regard to this clonotype: The final CDR3 position lacks the conserved phenylalanine or tryptophan, pointing to a likely read error. The chain has TRBV7-7 and TRBJ2-1, with 9 positions matching TRBD2. Looked up from germline, CDR1 is SSHAT and CDR2 is FNYEAQ (reference sequence). The length of the CDR3 is 16 residues. The CDR3 is CASSLGSGSSYNEQFL. In nucleotides, the CDR3 is TGTGCTAGCAGCTTGGGTAGCGGGAGTTCCTACAATGAGCAGTTCTTA.

The chain links TRBV5-1 to TRBJ2-4; 10 nucleotides match TRBD1. The V gene end was trimmed by 7 bases and the J gene end by 3 bases; junction bases not matched to a gene: 4. The germline V gene has CDR1 SGHRS and CDR2 YFSETQ. CDR3 length: 14 amino acids. Here the CDR3 reads CASGWTGGKNIQYF. CDR3 sequence (DNA): TGCGCCAGCGGCTGGACAGGGGGCAAAAACATTCAGTACTTC.

A remark on this clonotype: A read error may explain this, as a much larger clone is one base away. The chain has TRBV12-3 or TRBV12-4 and TRBJ2-3; D gene uncertain. The CDR3 runs 12 residues. V lost 7 bases and J 5 bases, leaving 10 bases between the germline ends. CDR3 DNA sequence: TGTGCCAGCACCTCCTGGGAAGATACGCAGTATTTT. It is translated as CASTSWEDTQYF.

Ten or more counts support this clonotype. The gene calls are TRBV7-2 and TRBJ2-7, with D possibly matching TRBD2 (5 bases). Germline V gene data show CDR1 as SGHTA and CDR2 as FQGNSA. V dropped 1 base and J dropped 0 bases, with 10 bases sitting between them. The CDR3 consists of 15 residues. CDR3 amino acids: CASSLVAGFSYEQYF. In DNA form, the CDR3 reads TGTGCCAGCAGCTTAGTGGCGGGTTTCTCCTACGAGCAGTACTTC.